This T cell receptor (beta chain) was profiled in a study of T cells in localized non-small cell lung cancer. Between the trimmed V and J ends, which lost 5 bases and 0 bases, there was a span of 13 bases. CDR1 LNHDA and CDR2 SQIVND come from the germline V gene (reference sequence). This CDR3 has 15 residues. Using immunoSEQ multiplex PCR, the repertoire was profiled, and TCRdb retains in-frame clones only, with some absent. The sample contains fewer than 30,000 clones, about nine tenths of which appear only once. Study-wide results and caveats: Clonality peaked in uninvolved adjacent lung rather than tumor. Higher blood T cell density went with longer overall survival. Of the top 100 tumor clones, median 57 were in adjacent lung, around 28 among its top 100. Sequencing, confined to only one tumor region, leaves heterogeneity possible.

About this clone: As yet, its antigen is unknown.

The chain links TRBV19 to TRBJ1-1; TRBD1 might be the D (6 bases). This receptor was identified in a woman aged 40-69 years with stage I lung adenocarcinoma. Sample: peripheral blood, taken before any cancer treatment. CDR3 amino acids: CASSAPRGLNTEAFF. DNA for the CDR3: TGTGCCAGTAGTGCCCCCAGGGGTTTGAACACTGAAGCTTTCTTT.